This TCR beta chain was retrieved from a study of identical twins. V gave up 5 bases and J gave up 6 bases; unmatched junction bases: 8. This CDR3 has 14 amino acids. Germline V lookup: CDR1 SGDLS, CDR2 YYNGEE. Carrying unique molecular identifiers, the cDNA also gained a universal primer site through template switching. Via MiXCR, TCRdb re-called the 5' RACE reads, giving one row per CDR3 protein. The sample lists 100,000 or so distinct CDR3 sequences, about 5.6% seen once, with more than 10% in the top ten. This clonotype was seen ten or more times. V is TRBV9 and J is TRBJ2-3; TRBD1 aligns across 8 bases. Sequencing was done on a sample of memory T cells sorted from blood. The TCR originated in a woman aged 50 to 60 in good health. The CDR3 loop is CASRTDRGDDTQYF. In nucleotides, the CDR3 is TGTGCCAGCAGAACTGACAGGGGTGACGATACGCAGTATTTT.